Sequencing of this TCR beta chain was carried out in a study of immune heterogeneity within non-small cell lung tumors. At roughly 600 ng per sample, bulk tumor genomic DNA provided the template. Several widely spaced biopsies per primary tumor were taken during surgery. Patients went through curative surgery, and their non-small cell lung cancer was untreated and newly diagnosed. Donors comprised surgical patients with newly diagnosed non-small cell lung cancer, operated on with curative intent. Points from the study as a whole: Identical dominant CDR3 beta clonotypes were found repeatedly across the tumor sites of a single patient, and these appeared alongside high-frequency clones that were unique to particular tumor locations. Individual patients had largely distinct high-frequency T-cell receptor beta clonotypes. For local T-cell clonality, the correlation with local tumor mutational burden was moderate but significant (R about 0.34).

For the TCR beta CDR3, multiplex PCR with 32 V and 13 J primers performed the amplification. One entry per CDR3 protein, called by TCRdb with MiXCR from the multiplex PCR reads. The sample has about 10,000 distinct CDR3 sequences, about 26% seen once; the top ten hold 27%. About this clonotype: Antigen: not known. A much larger clone is a single base away; this may be a read error.

This clonotype originated in a woman aged 45 to 65 with non-small cell lung cancer. The sample comprised lung tumor tissue.

The CDR3 DNA is TGTGCCAGCAGCTCAGAGCAGGACAGTGGCATTGAAAAACTGTTTTTT. It encodes CASSSEQDSGIEKLFF. The chain employs TRBV5-6 and TRBJ1-4; TRBD1 might be the D (6 bases). The CDR3 consists of 16 residues. V lost 3 bases and J 7 bases, leaving 19 bases between the germline ends. From germline, CDR1 is SGHDT and CDR2 YYEEEE.